This T cell receptor (beta chain) was captured by sequencing in a study of blood T cell repertoires in COVID-19. Study at large: Donors in the United States, Italy and Spain gave samples during acute or convalescent COVID-19. The cDNA or gDNA used as material had been derived from T cells, B-cell-depleted T cells, or PBMCs.

In the authors' workflow: Amplification with reference gene primers provided the estimates of nucleated cell counts. The repertoire was sequenced with immunoSEQ multiplex PCR; TCRdb's copy has only in-frame clones and lacks some. For V, J and clone size, that table is used; D and trimming come from the DNA. The sample lists about 210,000 clones; 89% were seen once. There are 13 residues in the CDR3. With 3 bases removed from V and 2 bases from J, the gap between germline ends came to 8 bases. Germline assignment: CDR1 KGHSH and CDR2 LQKENI. This clone showed up just once. This TCR came from a woman aged 40 to 50 with acute or convalescent COVID-19. Material for sequencing was peripheral blood. The rearrangement uses TRBV18 and TRBJ2-7, with D possibly being TRBD2 (7 bases). CDR3 sequence: CASSPGGPYEQYV. The DNA of the CDR3 is TGTGCCAGCTCACCGGGGGGGCCCTACGAGCAGTACGTC.